One TCR beta chain is described in this entry. Other nucleotide sequences in the sample specify the same CDR3. This CDR3 comprises 13 residues. Trimming removed 0 bases at V and 5 bases at J, with 5 bases between. CDR1 and CDR2 (germline): SGHRS, YFSETQ. This sample stems from a study of blood T cell repertoires in COVID-19. Study information: COVID-19 samples collected from the United States, Italy and Spain covered acute and convalescent phases.

Clones were read by immunoSEQ multiplex PCR, and TCRdb kept only the in-frame ones, dropping some. In the table there are around 70,000 clones, 75% to 95% of which are singletons. The sequencing sample was made of peripheral blood. The origin of this receptor is a woman in her fifties or sixties with active COVID-19. V and J are TRBV5-1 and TRBJ1-4; D is undetermined. The CDR3 spells CASSLGQNEKLFF. The CDR3 coding sequence is TGCGCCAGCAGCTTGGGCCAGAATGAAAAACTGTTTTTT.